This paragraph covers one T cell receptor beta chain sequence. Its target is unknown. The sample is drawn from a study of radiotherapy plus CTLA-4 blockade in lung cancer. Looking at the study overall: Objective responses were recorded in less than 20% of patients, with disease control recorded in around 30%.

Study observations and caveats: Dynamics of early blood T cell clones, together with interferon-beta, were reportedly the best predictors of response. Peripheral blood showed expansion of tumor-derived TCR clones after radiotherapy and ipilimumab.

Only in-frame clones appear in the TCRdb table, and some are missing; sequencing was by immunoSEQ multiplex PCR. The data show roughly 30,000 clones, over 75% seen once. The sequence came from a human donor with non-small cell lung cancer that progressed on radiotherapy plus ipilimumab. Sequenced material: peripheral blood, taken from a patient treated with radiotherapy plus ipilimumab.

CDR3 sequence reads: CASSWYPGTADEQYF. The DNA for the CDR3 is TGTGCCAGCAGCTGGTACCCCGGGACAGCGGACGAGCAGTACTTC. This chain uses TRBV5-6 with TRBJ2-7, with 7 nucleotides matching TRBD1. J lost 5 bases, V lost 3 bases, and 11 bases had no gene match. Looked up from germline, CDR1 is SGHDT and CDR2 is YYEEEE. This CDR3 has 15 amino acids. Variable domain in full (rest from reference TRBV5-6 and TRBJ2-7): DAGVTQSPTHLIKTRGQQVTLRCSPKSGHDTVSWYQQALGQGPQFIFQYYEEEERQRGNFPDRFSGHQFPNYSSELNVNALLLGDSALYLCASSWYPGTADEQYFGPGTRLTVT.